The rows below give T cell receptor beta chains drawn from one sample of a study of blood T cell repertoires in COVID-19. The table came from immunoSEQ multiplex PCR; TCRdb's copy has only in-frame clones and leaves some out. The sample records about 170,000 clones, around 82% being singletons. Sequenced material: peripheral blood. These receptors were taken from a man in his 60s who had recovered from COVID-19. Both conserved end residues are part of each CDR3. Each record gives: V gene, J gene, clone size, D gene, CDR3 DNA, CDR3 protein. D genes are given only for firm matches. Only some rows state a clone size, as once, few, many or a class for expanded clones.

TRBV7-2,TRBJ1-2,NA,NA,TGTGCCAGCAGCTGGGCGTCGGACGGACAGTATGGCTACACCTTC,CASSWASDGQYGYTF
TRBV5-7,TRBJ1-4,NA,NA,TGTGCCAGCAGTTTCAGGGGCGGGAGGGAAAAACTGTTTTTT,CASSFRGGREKLFF
TRBV6-1,TRBJ2-7,NA,TRBD1,TGTGCCAGCAGTGAGGCAGGGGGCATGGACGAGCAGTACTTC,CASSEAGGMDEQYF
TRBV3-1/TRBV3-2,TRBJ2-5,NA,TRBD2,TGTGCCAGCAGCCAAGGAGCTAGCGGGGGACCGGGAGGAGAGACCCAGTACTTC,CASSQGASGGPGGETQYF
TRBV10-2,TRBJ1-5,NA,NA,TGCGCCAGCAGTGAGCGGGGGGATCAGCCCCAGCATTTT,CASSERGDQPQHF
TRBV7-9,TRBJ2-1,few,NA,TGTGCCAGCAGCTTAAGTGATAGCTCCTACAATGAGCAGTTCTTC,CASSLSDSSYNEQFF
TRBV7-2,TRBJ2-7,NA,TRBD2,TGTGCCAGCAGCCGCGGGACTAGCGGGGGCTACGAGCAGTACTTC,CASSRGTSGGYEQYF
TRBV2,TRBJ1-5,few,NA,TGTGCCAGCAGTCTAGATGCCCCCTCCAATCAGCCCCAGCATTTT,CASSLDAPSNQPQHF
TRBV10-3,TRBJ1-1,NA,NA,TGTGCCATCAGCACAGGGAAAACTGAAGCTTTCTTT,CAISTGKTEAFF
TRBV7-6,TRBJ2-5,NA,TRBD2,TGTGCCAGCAGCTTAGTCGGAACTAGCGAGTACCAAGAGACCCAGTACTTC,CASSLVGTSEYQETQYF